The clone carrying this T cell receptor (beta chain) appeared a single time. Its antigen is unidentified. This specimen comes from a study of CD8 T cells in Susac syndrome. Study at large: Patients with Susac syndrome, at blood draw, were therapy-naive, on corticosteroids, or on intravenous immunoglobulin alone.

RNA was extracted with the RNeasy kit, and a quantity of roughly 0.5 to 1 ug was reverse transcribed using random hexamers. TCRdb ran MiXCR on the immunoSEQ multiplex PCR reads and lists one entry per CDR3 protein. Here the sample spans around 170,000 distinct CDR3 sequences, 85% to 95% being singletons. Germline lookup yields CDR1 LGHDT and CDR2 YNNKEL (reference sequence). The CDR3 is 17 amino acids. Trimming removed 0 bases at V and 2 bases at J, with 15 bases between. Study-wide results and caveats: CD8+ clones in Susac expanded most in TEMRA cells and active patients.

The sample taken for sequencing was CD8+ T cells from PBMCs. The clonotype comes from a human donor with Susac syndrome. The V call is TRBV3-1, the J call TRBJ2-3; a possible D gene is TRBD2 (6 bases). DNA for the CDR3: TGTGCCAGCAGCCAAGAATTCGCGGGGTTTCCCACAGATACGCAGTATTTT. As protein: CASSQEFAGFPTDTQYF.